Below, 30 T cell receptor beta chains from the same sample are listed, as sequenced in a study of CD8 T cells in Susac syndrome. RNA amounts of roughly 0.45 to 1 ug underwent reverse transcription with random hexamers. Each CDR3 protein is one row after TCRdb ran MiXCR on the immunoSEQ multiplex PCR reads. The sample shows some 450,000 distinct CDR3 sequences, roughly 85% of them seen only once. The sequencing input was CD8+ T cells from PBMCs. The receptors derive from a human donor with multiple sclerosis.

The CDR3 DNA reads as TGTGCCAGCAGTCTGACGGAGGCGAACACCGGGGAGCTGTTTTTT. It translates to CASSLTEANTGELFF. The chain carries TRBV12-3 or TRBV12-4 and TRBJ2-2; a possible D gene is TRBD2 (5 bases). This CDR3 has 15 amino acids. V was pared by 5 bases and J by 0 bases, with 10 bases between.

The chain joins TRBV29-1 to TRBJ2-1; the match to TRBD2 covers 15 bases. J lost 2 bases, V lost 7 bases, and 3 bases had no gene match. The CDR3 has 15 amino acids. Germline CDR1 is SQVTM and CDR2 is ANQGSEA. In DNA, the CDR3 is TGCAGCGCTCGGACTAGCGGGAGGGCCTACAATGAGCAGTTCTTC. Amino acid sequence: CSARTSGRAYNEQFF.

This rearrangement joins TRBV6-2 or TRBV6-3 to TRBJ2-7, with TRBD2 matching 8 bases. CDR3 length equals 17 residues. Trimming cost V 2 bases and J 2 bases; bases outside gene matches: 11. Looked up from germline, CDR1 is MNHEY and CDR2 is SVGEGT. The CDR3 region has the DNA TGTGCCAGCAGTTACCCCCGGGGGGGGACGAATCCCTACGAGCAGTACTTC. Protein product: CASSYPRGGTNPYEQYF.

The chain recombines TRBV7-8 with TRBJ2-3; 7 nucleotides line up with TRBD1. Looked up from germline, CDR1 is SGHVS and CDR2 is FQNEAQ. With V trimmed by 3 bases and J by 3 bases, 9 bases remained unmatched. This CDR3 comprises 16 residues. For the CDR3, the DNA is TGTGCCAGCAGCTTGTTTGGGGACAGCCAAACAGATACGCAGTATTTT. It codes for CASSLFGDSQTDTQYF.

The rearrangement links TRBV5-1 to TRBJ1-1, with D unclear. Deletions cut 0 bases from V and 10 bases from J, with 10 bases between. The germline V gene encodes CDR1 SGHRS and CDR2 YFSETQ. The CDR3 is 12 residues long. The CDR3 loop is CASSLGDGGAFF. The CDR3, as DNA: TGCGCCAGCAGCTTGGGGGATGGCGGAGCTTTCTTT.

This chain links TRBV7-9 with TRBJ2-6; D is perhaps TRBD1 (6 bases). The CDR3 spans 16 residues. CDR1 and CDR2 (germline): SEHNR, FQNEAQ (reference sequence). Trimming removed 4 bases at V and 0 bases at J, with 10 bases between. CDR3 DNA: TGTGCCAGCAGCTCGACAGGAAACTCTGGGGCCAACGTCCTGACTTTC. This translates into CASSSTGNSGANVLTF. Full variable domain (outside the CDR3, taken from reference TRBV7-9 and TRBJ2-6): DTGVSQNPRHKITKRGQNVTFRCDPISEHNRLYWYRQTLGQGPEFLTYFQNEAQLEKSRLLSDRFSAERPKGSFSTLEIQRTEQGDSAMYLCASSSTGNSGANVLTFGAGSRLTVL.

J is TRBJ2-4 and V is TRBV12-3 or TRBV12-4; no reliable D call. The germline V and J ends were trimmed by 2 bases and 7 bases, with 6 bases remaining between them. The CDR3 is made up of 12 amino acids. The CDR3: CASSLLGNIQYF. In DNA, the CDR3 is TGTGCCAGCAGTTTATTGGGGAACATTCAGTACTTC.

About this clonotype itself: Germline and junction disagree at one end, which may indicate a read error. The J gene is TRBJ2-5, the V gene TRBV7-9; the D is unclear. CDR1 is SEHNR, CDR2 FQNEAQ, per germline (reference sequence). This CDR3 comprises 15 residues. The CDR3 DNA sequence: TGTGCCGGCAGCTTAGTCGACGGCCGAAAAGAGACCCAGTACTTC. It specifies CAGSLVDGRKETQYF.

This chain connects TRBV9 to TRBJ1-1; possibly TRBD1 for D (6 bases). The CDR3 contains 15 residues. Trimming stripped 3 bases from V and 1 base from J, with 13 bases between. In germline, CDR1 is SGDLS, CDR2 YYNGEE. The DNA for the CDR3 is TGTGCCAGCAGCGATGACAGGAACGGGAACACTGAAGCTTTCTTT. This gives the protein CASSDDRNGNTEAFF.

This clonotype turned up a few times. The chain couples TRBV27 to TRBJ1-2, with D tentatively TRBD1 (5 bases). V was pared by 3 bases and J by 8 bases, with 13 bases between. CDR1 and CDR2 (germline): MNHEY, SMNVEV (reference sequence). The CDR3 loop spans 13 amino acids. The CDR3 coding sequence is TGTGCCAGCAGTTTTGGGACTACGTACGGCTACACCTTC. Translation gives CASSFGTTYGYTF.

The V and J genes are TRBV7-9 and TRBJ2-1; TRBD1 is a possible D gene (5 bases). CDR3 size: 16 residues. Trimming cost V 6 bases and J 3 bases, with 18 bases left between them. CDR1 SEHNR and CDR2 FQNEAQ come from the germline V gene (reference sequence). CDR3 nucleotides: TGTGCCAGCAGTCCTCCCACAGGCCAGGGCTACAATGAGCAGTTCTTC. Encoded protein: CASSPPTGQGYNEQFF.

V gene TRBV28 combines with J gene TRBJ1-2, with a possible D match to TRBD1 (6 bases). The V end was cut by 6 bases, the J end by 4 bases, with 12 bases between. Per germline, CDR1 MDHEN and CDR2 SYDVKM. The length of the CDR3 is 13 residues. CDR3 bases: TGTGCCAGCAGCCCGTTCAGGGGCTATGGCTACACCTTC. Translated: CASSPFRGYGYTF.

The chain combines TRBV27 with TRBJ1-2; D may be TRBD1 (5 bases). This CDR3 has 14 amino acids. Germline V gene lookup returns CDR1 MNHEY and CDR2 SMNVEV (reference sequence). V gave up 3 bases and J gave up 3 bases, with 11 bases separating them. Here the CDR3 DNA reads TGTGCCAGCAGTTTGGCAGGGCTCCACTATGGCTACACCTTC. Translating it yields CASSLAGLHYGYTF.

The V gene is TRBV2, the J gene TRBJ1-2; 7 bases line up with TRBD1. This CDR3 contains 16 residues. The germline gives CDR1 SNHLY, CDR2 FYNNEI. After removal of 2 bases from V and 3 bases from J, the junction contained 9 bases not matched to a gene. CDR3 sequence: CASSEPLDTGDYGYTF. In nucleotides, the CDR3 is TGTGCCAGCAGTGAACCTCTTGATACAGGGGACTATGGCTACACCTTC.

The chain combines TRBV5-4 with TRBJ1-2; no definite D call. Trimming removed 0 bases from V and 0 bases from J, with 6 bases in between. The CDR3 covers 14 residues. Germline V lookup: CDR1 SGHNT, CDR2 YYREEE (reference sequence). The CDR3 here is CASSLGKANYGYTF. CDR3 bases: TGTGCCAGCAGCTTGGGGAAAGCTAACTATGGCTACACCTTC.

V and J are TRBV27 and TRBJ1-1; no reliable D call. CDR3 size: 12 residues. V was pared by 8 bases and J by 8 bases, with 15 bases between. The V gene's germline CDR1 is MNHEY and CDR2 SMNVEV (reference sequence). The CDR3 protein is CASGEGQREAFF. DNA of the CDR3: TGTGCCAGCGGAGAAGGGCAAAGAGAAGCTTTCTTT.

Notes on this clonotype: A read error may produce the germline difference seen at one junction end. V is TRBV6-5 and J is TRBJ1-4; D call uncertain. In germline, CDR1 is MNHEY, CDR2 SVGAGI. The CDR3 consists of 16 residues. The CDR3 loop reads CASCYAAGSGDEKLFF. CDR3 coding DNA: TGTGCCAGCTGTTACGCCGCTGGGTCAGGTGATGAAAAACTGTTTTTT.

The chain couples TRBV2 to TRBJ1-6; a possible D gene is TRBD1 (5 bases). Trimming left V 9 bases short and J 13 bases short, with 22 bases between. The CDR3 runs 14 residues. CDR1 and CDR2 (germline): SNHLY, FYNNEI. The DNA of the CDR3 is TGTGCCAGAGCCACAGGCCGGGCTTTTGAGCCCCTCCACTTT. Translating it yields CARATGRAFEPLHF.

V and J are TRBV9 and TRBJ2-3; 7 positions agree with TRBD1. J gave up 4 bases and V 0 bases, and 2 bases lay outside the gene matches. The CDR3 runs 14 residues. Germline CDR1 is SGDLS and CDR2 is YYNGEE. The CDR3 protein is CASSVGQGADTQYF. The CDR3 coding sequence is TGTGCCAGCAGCGTAGGGCAGGGGGCAGATACGCAGTATTTT.

The table lists this clonotype with a count of one. V gene TRBV19 combines with J gene TRBJ2-1; tentative D call: TRBD2 (5 bases). This CDR3 is built from 14 residues. Trimming removed 3 bases from V and 5 bases from J, with 11 bases in between. Germline-derived CDR1 and CDR2 are LNHDA and SQIVND (reference sequence). CDR3 DNA sequence: TGTGCCAGTAGTATGAGGGCGCTGGACAATGAGCAGTTCTTC. This codes for CASSMRALDNEQFF. Combining the CDR3 with reference TRBV19 and TRBJ2-1 gives the whole variable domain DGGITQSPKYLFRKEGQNVTLSCEQNLNHDAMYWYRQDPGQGLRLIYYSQIVNDFQKGDIAEGYSVSREKKESFPLTVTSAQKNPTAFYLCASSMRALDNEQFFGPGTRLTVL.

J is TRBJ2-7 and V is TRBV28, with 10 bases identical to TRBD1. Trimming at V came to 6 bases and at J to 8 bases, leaving 10 bases not matched to a gene. The length of the CDR3 is 14 residues. CDR1 and CDR2 from the germline V gene are MDHEN and SYDVKM. As DNA, the CDR3 is TGTGCCAGCAGCCTCACCCCGACAGGGGGCAAGCAGTACTTC. Translating gives CASSLTPTGGKQYF.

The chain carries TRBV2 and TRBJ2-1; no clear D. Germline V CDR1 and CDR2: SNHLY, FYNNEI. V was clipped by 2 bases and J by 5 bases, with 22 bases between them. The CDR3 is 18 residues long. The CDR3 protein is CASSEFGVRPSRNNEQFF. The CDR3 DNA reads as TGTGCCAGCAGTGAATTCGGTGTCCGTCCCAGCCGGAACAATGAGCAGTTCTTC. The entire variable domain, with the rest obtained from reference TRBV2 and TRBJ2-1, is as follows: EPEVTQTPSHQVTQMGQEVILRCVPISNHLYFYWYRQILGQKVEFLVSFYNNEISEKSEIFDDQFSVERPDGSNFTLKIRSTKLEDSAMYFCASSEFGVRPSRNNEQFFGPGTRLTVL.

The CDR3 nucleotides read TGCGCCAGCAGCCCCGACATAGGGCGAGCCACTGAAGCTTTCTTT. Its translation: CASSPDIGRATEAFF. The chain joins TRBV5-1 to TRBJ1-1; D gene uncertain. This CDR3 spans 15 amino acids. Deletions cut 4 bases from V and 4 bases from J, with 17 bases between. CDR1 and CDR2 (germline): SGHRS, YFSETQ.

A word on this clonotype: Mismatch with germline at one junction end may stem from a read error. This sequence joins TRBV20-1 and TRBJ2-7; TRBD1 matches at 9 bases. CDR3 length equals 20 residues. The V gene's germline CDR1 is DFQATT and CDR2 SNEGSKA (reference sequence). The CDR3 reads CNARDLGGTGDRAFRDEQYF. Here the CDR3 DNA reads TGCAATGCTAGAGATTTGGGGGGGACGGGGGACAGGGCCTTTCGGGACGAGCAGTACTTC.

Remarks on this clonotype: This CDR3 fails to terminate in the conserved phenylalanine or tryptophan, so it likely reflects a read error. V usage is TRBV27 and J usage is TRBJ1-1; the match to TRBD1 covers 8 bases. The junction had 6 bases not matched to a gene; V was cut back by 6 bases and J by 0 bases. The CDR3 has 15 amino acids. Germline CDR1 is MNHEY and CDR2 is SMNVEV (reference sequence). CDR3 DNA: TGTGCCAGCAGAGCCGGACAGGGAATGAACACTGAAGCTTTCTCT. It codes for CASRAGQGMNTEAFS.

To note about this clonotype: At one boundary the junction diverges from the germline segment, which might be a read error. The rearrangement uses TRBV6-4 and TRBJ2-3; D is perhaps TRBD1 (6 bases). CDR3 length equals 16 residues. Per the germline V gene, CDR1 is MRHNA and CDR2 is SNTAGT. This CDR3 reads CASSDGWAGAQIRSIF. The DNA for the CDR3 is TGTGCCAGCAGTGACGGGTGGGCAGGGGCACAGATACGCAGTATATTT.

The gene calls are TRBV6-5 and TRBJ2-3, with TRBD2 matching 7 bases. CDR1 MNHEY and CDR2 SVGAGI come from the germline V gene. V was pared by 5 bases and J by 4 bases, with 9 bases of the junction left unmatched. This CDR3 contains 15 residues. The CDR3 coding sequence is TGTGCCAGCAGTCCCAACATAGCGGGCTCAGATACGCAGTATTTT. This gives the protein CASSPNIAGSDTQYF.

The rearrangement uses TRBV6-1 and TRBJ1-5, with D perhaps TRBD1 (6 bases). The V end lost 4 bases, the J end lost 8 bases, and 15 bases lay between the germline ends. Germline values: CDR1 MNHNS, CDR2 SASEGT. This CDR3 contains 14 residues. CDR3 region: CASSVQGYGEPQHF. Here the CDR3 DNA reads TGTGCCAGCAGTGTACAGGGTTATGGGGAGCCCCAGCATTTT.

The genes are TRBV5-1 and TRBJ1-1; 7 bases align to TRBD1. CDR3 length: 14 amino acids. Per the germline V gene, CDR1 is SGHRS and CDR2 is YFSETQ. After removal of 4 bases from V and 8 bases from J, the junction contained 11 bases not matched to a gene. CDR3 residues: CASSPLGGTVEAFF. The CDR3 DNA sequence: TGCGCCAGCAGCCCCCTGGGGGGGACAGTCGAAGCTTTCTTT.

A few counts support this clonotype. The J gene is TRBJ2-2, the V gene TRBV6-5; 9 positions match TRBD1. Unmatched junction bases numbered 4, after V lost 0 bases and J lost 5 bases. The CDR3 is 16 amino acids. CDR1 MNHEY and CDR2 SVGAGI come from the germline V gene. The chain's CDR3 is CASSYSGTGFTGELFF. CDR3 coding DNA: TGTGCCAGCAGTTACTCCGGGACAGGGTTTACCGGGGAGCTGTTTTTT.